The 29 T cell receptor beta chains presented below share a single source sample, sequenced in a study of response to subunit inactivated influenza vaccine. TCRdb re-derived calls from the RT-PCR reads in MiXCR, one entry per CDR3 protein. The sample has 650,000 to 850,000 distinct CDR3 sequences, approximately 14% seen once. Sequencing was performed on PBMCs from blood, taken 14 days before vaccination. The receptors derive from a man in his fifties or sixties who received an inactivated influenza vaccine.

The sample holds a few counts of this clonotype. The CDR3 sequence: CSATEGYKGVGGYTF. DNA for the CDR3: TGCAGCGCCACCGAGGGCTACAAAGGGGTCGGAGGCTACACCTTC. J is TRBJ1-2 and V is TRBV29-1; D perhaps matches TRBD1 (5 bases). Trimming left V 7 bases short and J 8 bases short, with 26 bases between. Germline CDR1 SQVTM, CDR2 ANQGSEA. The CDR3 sequence is 15 residues long.

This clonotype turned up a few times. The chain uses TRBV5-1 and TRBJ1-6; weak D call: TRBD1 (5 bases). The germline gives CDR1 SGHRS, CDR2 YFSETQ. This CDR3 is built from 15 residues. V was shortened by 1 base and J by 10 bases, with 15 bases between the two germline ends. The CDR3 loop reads CASSLSGQGRSPLHF. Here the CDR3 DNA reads TGCGCCAGCAGCTTGTCTGGTCAGGGTCGCTCACCCCTCCACTTT. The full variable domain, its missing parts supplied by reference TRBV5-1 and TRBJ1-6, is KAGVTQTPRYLIKTRGQQVTLSCSPISGHRSVSWYQQTPGQGLQFLFEYFSETQRNKGNFPGRFSGRQFSNSRSEMNVSTLELGDSALYLCASSLSGQGRSPLHFGNGTRLTVT.

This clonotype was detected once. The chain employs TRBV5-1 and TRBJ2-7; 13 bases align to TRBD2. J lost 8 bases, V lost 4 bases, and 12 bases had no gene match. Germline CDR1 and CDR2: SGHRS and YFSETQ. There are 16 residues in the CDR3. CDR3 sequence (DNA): TGCGCCAGCAGCCCGGGCGGGACTAGCGGGGTGGACAAGCAGTACTTC. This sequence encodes CASSPGGTSGVDKQYF.

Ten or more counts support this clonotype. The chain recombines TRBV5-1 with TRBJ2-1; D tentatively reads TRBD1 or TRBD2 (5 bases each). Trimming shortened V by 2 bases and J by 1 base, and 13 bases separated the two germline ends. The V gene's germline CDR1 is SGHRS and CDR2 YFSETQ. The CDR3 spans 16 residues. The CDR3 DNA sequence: TGCGCCAGCAGCTTTAGTGGGTGGGGGTCCTACAATGAGCAGTTCTTC. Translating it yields CASSFSGWGSYNEQFF.

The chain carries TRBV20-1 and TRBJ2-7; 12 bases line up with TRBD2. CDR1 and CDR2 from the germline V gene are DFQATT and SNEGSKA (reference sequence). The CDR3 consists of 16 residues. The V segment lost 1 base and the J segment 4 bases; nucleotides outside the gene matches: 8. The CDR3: CSARGLAGGFLYEQYF. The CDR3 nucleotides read TGCAGTGCTAGAGGCCTAGCGGGAGGGTTCCTATACGAGCAGTACTTC.

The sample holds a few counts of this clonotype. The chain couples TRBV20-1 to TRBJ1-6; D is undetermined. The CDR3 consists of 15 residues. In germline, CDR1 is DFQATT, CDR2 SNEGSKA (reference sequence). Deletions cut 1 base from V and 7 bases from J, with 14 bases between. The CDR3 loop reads CSARGSGRPNSPLHF. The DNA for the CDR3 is TGCAGTGCTAGAGGTTCAGGCCGCCCCAATTCACCCCTCCACTTT.

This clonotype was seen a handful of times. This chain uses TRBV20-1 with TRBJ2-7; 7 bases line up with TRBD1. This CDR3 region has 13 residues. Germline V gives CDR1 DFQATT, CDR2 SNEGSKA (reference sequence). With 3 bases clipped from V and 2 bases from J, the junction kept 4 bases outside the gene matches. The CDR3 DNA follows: TGCAGTGCTAGCGGGGACAGTACCTACGAGCAGTACTTC. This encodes CSASGDSTYEQYF.

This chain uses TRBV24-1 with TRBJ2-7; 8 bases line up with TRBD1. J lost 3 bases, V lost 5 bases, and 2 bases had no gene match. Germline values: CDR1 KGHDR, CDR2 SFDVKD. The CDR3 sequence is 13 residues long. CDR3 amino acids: CATSAGGFYEQYF. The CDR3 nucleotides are TGTGCCACCAGTGCAGGGGGCTTCTACGAGCAGTACTTC.

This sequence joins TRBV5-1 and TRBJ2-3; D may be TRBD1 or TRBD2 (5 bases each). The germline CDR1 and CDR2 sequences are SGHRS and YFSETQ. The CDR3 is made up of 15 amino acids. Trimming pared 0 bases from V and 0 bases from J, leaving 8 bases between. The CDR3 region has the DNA TGCGCCAGCAGCTTGGTGGGGGTTAGCACAGATACGCAGTATTTT. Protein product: CASSLVGVSTDTQYF.

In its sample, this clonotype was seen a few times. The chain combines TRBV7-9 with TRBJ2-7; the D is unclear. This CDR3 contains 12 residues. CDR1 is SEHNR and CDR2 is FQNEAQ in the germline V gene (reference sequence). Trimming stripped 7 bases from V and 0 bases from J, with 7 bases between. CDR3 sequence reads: CASTGISYEQYF. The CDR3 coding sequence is TGTGCCAGCACGGGCATCTCCTACGAGCAGTACTTC.

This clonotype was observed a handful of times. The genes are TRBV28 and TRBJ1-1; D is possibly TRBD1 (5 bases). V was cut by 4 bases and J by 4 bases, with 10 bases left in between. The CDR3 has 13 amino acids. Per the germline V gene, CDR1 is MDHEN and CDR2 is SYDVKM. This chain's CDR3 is CASSSRGVTEAFF. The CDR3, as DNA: TGTGCCAGCAGTTCTCGGGGGGTCACTGAAGCTTTCTTT.

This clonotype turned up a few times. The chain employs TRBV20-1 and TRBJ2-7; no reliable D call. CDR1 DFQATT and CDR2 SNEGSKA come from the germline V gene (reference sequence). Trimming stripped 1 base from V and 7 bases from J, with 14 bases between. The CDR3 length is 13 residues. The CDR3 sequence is CSARVGGLGEQYF. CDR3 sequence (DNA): TGCAGTGCTAGAGTGGGCGGCTTGGGGGAGCAGTACTTC.

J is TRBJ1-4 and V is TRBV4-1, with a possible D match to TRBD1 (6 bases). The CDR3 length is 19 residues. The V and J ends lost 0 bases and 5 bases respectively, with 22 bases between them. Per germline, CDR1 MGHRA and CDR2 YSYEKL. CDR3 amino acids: CASSQDRGPSQGKNEKLFF. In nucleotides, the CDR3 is TGCGCCAGCAGCCAAGATCGGGGGCCCAGCCAGGGAAAAAATGAAAAACTGTTTTTT.

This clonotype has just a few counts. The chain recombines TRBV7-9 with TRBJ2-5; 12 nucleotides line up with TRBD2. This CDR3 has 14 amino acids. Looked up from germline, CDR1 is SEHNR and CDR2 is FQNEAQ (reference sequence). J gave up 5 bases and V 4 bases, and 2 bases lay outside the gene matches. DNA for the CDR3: TGTGCCAGCAGCTCCGGGACTAGCGGGGAGACCCAGTACTTC. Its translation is CASSSGTSGETQYF.

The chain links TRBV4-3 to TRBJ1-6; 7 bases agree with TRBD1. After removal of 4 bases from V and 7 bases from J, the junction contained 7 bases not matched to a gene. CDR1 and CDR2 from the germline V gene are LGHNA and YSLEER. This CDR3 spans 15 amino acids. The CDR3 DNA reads TGCGCCAGCAGCCCTGAGACAGGGTGGAATTCACCCCTCCACTTT. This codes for CASSPETGWNSPLHF.

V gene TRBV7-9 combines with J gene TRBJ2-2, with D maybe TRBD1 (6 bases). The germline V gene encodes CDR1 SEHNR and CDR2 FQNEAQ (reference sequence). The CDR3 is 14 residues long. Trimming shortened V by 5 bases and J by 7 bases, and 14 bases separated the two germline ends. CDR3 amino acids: CASSGQSPYGELFF. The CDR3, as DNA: TGTGCCAGCAGCGGACAGTCTCCGTACGGGGAGCTGTTTTTT.

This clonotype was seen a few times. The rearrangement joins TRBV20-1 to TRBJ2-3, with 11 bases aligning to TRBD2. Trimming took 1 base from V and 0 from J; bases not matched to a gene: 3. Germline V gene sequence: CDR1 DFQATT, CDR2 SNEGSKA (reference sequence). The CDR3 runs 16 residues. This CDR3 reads CSARGGTSGSTDTQYF. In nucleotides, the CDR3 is TGCAGTGCTAGAGGCGGGACTAGCGGAAGCACAGATACGCAGTATTTT.

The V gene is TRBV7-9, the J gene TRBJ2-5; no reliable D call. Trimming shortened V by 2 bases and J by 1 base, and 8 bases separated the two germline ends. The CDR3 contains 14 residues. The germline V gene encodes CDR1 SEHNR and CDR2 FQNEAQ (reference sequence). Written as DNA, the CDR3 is TGTGCCAGCAGCTTATACAGCGCCCAAGAGACCCAGTACTTC. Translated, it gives CASSLYSAQETQYF.

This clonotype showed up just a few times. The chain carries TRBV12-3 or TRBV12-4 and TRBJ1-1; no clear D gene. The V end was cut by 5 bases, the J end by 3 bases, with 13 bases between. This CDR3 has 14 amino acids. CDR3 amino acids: CASSRQPSDTEAFF. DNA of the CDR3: TGTGCCAGCAGTCGCCAACCGAGCGACACTGAAGCTTTCTTT.

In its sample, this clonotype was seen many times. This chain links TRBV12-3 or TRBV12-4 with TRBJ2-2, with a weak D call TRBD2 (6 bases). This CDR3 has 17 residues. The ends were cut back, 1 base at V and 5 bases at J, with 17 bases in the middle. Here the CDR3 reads CASSLDPRIRGTGELFF. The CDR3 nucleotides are TGTGCCAGCAGTTTAGACCCCCGTATTCGGGGGACCGGGGAGCTGTTTTTT.

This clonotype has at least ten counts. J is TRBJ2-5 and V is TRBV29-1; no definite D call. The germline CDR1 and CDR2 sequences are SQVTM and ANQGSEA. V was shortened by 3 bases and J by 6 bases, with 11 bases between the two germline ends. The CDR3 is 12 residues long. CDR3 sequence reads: CSVDTVTKTQYF. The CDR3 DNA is TGCAGCGTTGATACCGTCACAAAGACCCAGTACTTC.

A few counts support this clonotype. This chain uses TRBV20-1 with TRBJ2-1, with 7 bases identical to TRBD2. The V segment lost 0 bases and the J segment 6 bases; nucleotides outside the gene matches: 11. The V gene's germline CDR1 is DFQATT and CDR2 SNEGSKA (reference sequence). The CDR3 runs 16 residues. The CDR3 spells CSAREGGSSPGNEQFF. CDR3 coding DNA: TGCAGTGCTAGAGAGGGCGGGAGTTCCCCCGGCAATGAGCAGTTCTTC.

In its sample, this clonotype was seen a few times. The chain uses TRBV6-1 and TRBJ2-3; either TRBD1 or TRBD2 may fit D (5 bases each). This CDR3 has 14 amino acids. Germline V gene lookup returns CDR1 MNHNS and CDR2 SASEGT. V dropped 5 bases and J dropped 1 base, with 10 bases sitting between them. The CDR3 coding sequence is TGTGCCAGCAGTCGGGACGGAGGCACAGATACGCAGTATTTT. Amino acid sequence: CASSRDGGTDTQYF.

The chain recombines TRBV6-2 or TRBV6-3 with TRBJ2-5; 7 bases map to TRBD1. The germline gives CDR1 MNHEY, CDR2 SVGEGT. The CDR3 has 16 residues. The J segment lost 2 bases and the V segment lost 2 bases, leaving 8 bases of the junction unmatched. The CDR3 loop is CASSYGTDVGQETQYF. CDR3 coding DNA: TGTGCCAGCAGTTACGGGACAGACGTAGGACAAGAGACCCAGTACTTC.

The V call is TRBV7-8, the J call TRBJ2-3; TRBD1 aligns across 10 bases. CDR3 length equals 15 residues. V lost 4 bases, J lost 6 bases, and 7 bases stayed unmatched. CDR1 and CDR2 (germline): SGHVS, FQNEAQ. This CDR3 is CASSYPGTGADTQYF. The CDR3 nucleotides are TGTGCCAGCAGCTACCCCGGGACAGGGGCCGATACGCAGTATTTT.

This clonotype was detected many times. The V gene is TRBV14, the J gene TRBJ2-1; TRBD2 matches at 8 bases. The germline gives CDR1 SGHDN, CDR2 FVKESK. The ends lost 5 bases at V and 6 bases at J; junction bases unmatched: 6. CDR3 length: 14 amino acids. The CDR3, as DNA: TGTGCCAGCAGCGAGCGGGAGCCTGTCAATGAGCAGTTCTTC. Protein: CASSEREPVNEQFF. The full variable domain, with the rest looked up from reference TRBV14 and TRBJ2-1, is EAGVTQFPSHSVIEKGQTVTLRCDPISGHDNLYWYRRVMGKEIKFLLHFVKESKQDESGMPNNRFLAERTGGTYSTLKVQPAELEDSGVYFCASSEREPVNEQFFGPGTRLTVL.

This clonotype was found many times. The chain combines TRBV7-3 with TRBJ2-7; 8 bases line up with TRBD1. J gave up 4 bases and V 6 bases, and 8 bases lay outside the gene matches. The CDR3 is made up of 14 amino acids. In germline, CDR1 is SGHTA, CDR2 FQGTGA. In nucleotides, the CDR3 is TGTGCCAGCAGTCTGACCGGACAGGGATACGAGCAGTACTTC. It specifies CASSLTGQGYEQYF.

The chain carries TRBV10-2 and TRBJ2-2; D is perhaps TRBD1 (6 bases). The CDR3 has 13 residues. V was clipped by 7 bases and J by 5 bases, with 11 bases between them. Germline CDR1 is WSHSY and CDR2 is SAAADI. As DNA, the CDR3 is TGCGCCAGCAACAGGGTCGGAACCGGGGAGCTGTTTTTT. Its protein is CASNRVGTGELFF.

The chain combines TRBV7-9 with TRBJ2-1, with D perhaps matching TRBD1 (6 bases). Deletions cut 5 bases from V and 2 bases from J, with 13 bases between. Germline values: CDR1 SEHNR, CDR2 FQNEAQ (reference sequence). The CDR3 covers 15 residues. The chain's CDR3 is CASSLSRGPYNEQFF. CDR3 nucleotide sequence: TGTGCCAGCAGCCTTAGCAGGGGCCCCTACAATGAGCAGTTCTTC. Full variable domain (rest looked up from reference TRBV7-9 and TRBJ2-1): DTGVSQNPRHKITKRGQNVTFRCDPISEHNRLYWYRQTLGQGPEFLTYFQNEAQLEKSRLLSDRFSAERPKGSFSTLEIQRTEQGDSAMYLCASSLSRGPYNEQFFGPGTRLTVL.